This TCR beta chain stems from a study of T cell repertoires in cytomegalovirus infection. Looking at the study overall: Alongside well-studied HLA-B-restricted CMV epitopes, recently identified HLA-C-restricted CMV epitopes were also used. Based on public TCR beta signatures, there were indications of CMV infection and of a matching HLA type. Study-level points and caveats: HLA-C-restricted CMV-specific TCR beta clonotypes prevailed in the ex vivo response.

TCRdb reprocessed the reads with MiXCR, giving one entry per CDR3 protein. The repertoire holds a few hundred thousand distinct CDR3 sequences, with about two fifths as singletons. This clonotype was seen a few times. Its target is unknown. The CDR3 has 15 amino acids. The ends were cut back, 4 bases at V and 6 bases at J, with 19 bases in the middle. Per the germline V gene, CDR1 is MNHNS and CDR2 is SASEGT. The chain employs TRBV6-1 and TRBJ2-7; D is tentatively TRBD1 or TRBD2 (6 bases each). This TCR was sampled from a human donor in good health (CMV status not recorded). Some clones in this sample may be carry-over from other donors' samples. The sample consisted of cultured PBMCs, taken from culture after CMV antigen stimulation. DNA of the CDR3: TGTGCCAGCAGTGGAAGAGTTGCCAGGGGAGGCGAGCAGTACTTC. Its protein product is CASSGRVARGGEQYF.